These 27 T cell receptor beta chains originate from one sample sequenced in a study of blood T cell repertoires in COVID-19. Clones were read by immunoSEQ multiplex PCR, and TCRdb kept only the in-frame ones, dropping some. The table has tens of thousands of clones, 92% seen once. Sequencing used peripheral blood. Every receptor here comes from a man aged 45-65 years with active COVID-19.

The V call is TRBV19, the J call TRBJ2-7; TRBD1 aligns across 12 bases. This CDR3 comprises 16 residues. V trimming: 5 bases; J trimming: 3 bases; junction bases outside the gene matches: 8. Germline assignment: CDR1 LNHDA and CDR2 SQIVND (reference sequence). CDR3 nucleotides: TGTGCCAGTAGTGACCCCGGGACAGGGGGCGGCTACGAGCAGTACTTC. Translation: CASSDPGTGGGYEQYF.

V usage is TRBV3-1 (or the pseudogene TRBV3-2) and J usage is TRBJ1-5; 9 bases agree with TRBD1. The V and J ends lost 3 bases and 7 bases, in that order; junction bases with no gene match: 7. The CDR3 loop spans 15 amino acids. Germline values: CDR1 LGHDT, CDR2 YNNKEL (reference sequence). CDR3 sequence reads: CASSQGGTGWQPQHF. The CDR3 DNA reads TGTGCCAGCAGCCAGGGGGGGACAGGGTGGCAGCCCCAGCATTTT.

The chain is built from TRBV28 and TRBJ2-7, with a weak D call TRBD2 (7 bases). This CDR3 comprises 16 residues. Trimming cost V 7 bases and J 2 bases, with 21 bases left between them. Looked up from germline, CDR1 is MDHEN and CDR2 is SYDVKM. CDR3 in amino acids: CASTNGGAGPPYEQYF. CDR3 DNA sequence: TGTGCCAGCACCAATGGGGGGGCCGGCCCCCCCTACGAGCAGTACTTC.

The chain employs TRBV11-2 and TRBJ2-1, with 13 positions matching TRBD2. With 5 bases clipped from V and 10 bases from J, the junction kept 5 bases outside the gene matches. The CDR3 sequence is 14 residues long. Germline CDR1 is SGHAT and CDR2 is FQNNGV. CDR3 nucleotides: TGTGCCAGCAGCACTAGCGGGGGGGCCGGGGAGCAGTTCTTC. Its translation: CASSTSGGAGEQFF.

The CDR3, as DNA: TGTGCCAGTAGTACAACTTCGTGGGGACAGGGGGTCTACGAGCAGTACTTC. Its translation: CASSTTSWGQGVYEQYF. The chain employs TRBV19 and TRBJ2-7, with 11 positions matching TRBD1. The junction had 11 bases not matched to a gene; V was cut back by 4 bases and J by 3 bases. The CDR3 contains 17 residues. Germline V CDR1 and CDR2: LNHDA, SQIVND (reference sequence).

The rearrangement links TRBV27 to TRBJ1-2; D gene unclear. Per the germline V gene, CDR1 is MNHEY and CDR2 is SMNVEV (reference sequence). V was clipped by 0 bases and J by 0 bases, with 8 bases between them. This CDR3 is built from 15 residues. The CDR3 here is CASSLSSGTNYGYTF. The CDR3 DNA is TGTGCCAGCAGTTTATCGTCCGGGACTAACTATGGCTACACCTTC.

The CDR3 sequence is CASSPSGGRNNEQFF. The CDR3 region has the DNA TGCGCCAGCAGTCCGAGCGGGGGGCGAAACAATGAGCAGTTCTTC. The chain is built from TRBV5-1 and TRBJ2-1; TRBD2 aligns across 9 bases. The V and J ends lost 5 bases and 5 bases, in that order; junction bases with no gene match: 8. The CDR3 runs to 15 residues. Germline V CDR1 and CDR2: SGHRS, YFSETQ.

The rearrangement uses TRBV7-9 and TRBJ1-3, with a possible D match to TRBD1 (5 bases). The V end was cut by 4 bases, the J end by 4 bases, with 17 bases between. Germline CDR1 reads SEHNR; CDR2 reads FQNEAQ (reference sequence). The CDR3 totals 16 residues. This CDR3 reads CASSSEGGVRGNTIYF. CDR3 DNA sequence: TGTGCCAGCAGCTCGGAGGGAGGGGTTAGAGGAAACACCATATATTTT.

This clone was counted once. The rearrangement uses TRBV19 and TRBJ1-1; no clear D gene. V gave up 5 bases and J gave up 2 bases, with 15 bases separating them. Per germline, CDR1 LNHDA and CDR2 SQIVND (reference sequence). The CDR3 spans 15 residues. This chain's CDR3 is CASSPAEVYNTEAFF. For the CDR3, the DNA is TGTGCCAGTAGTCCCGCGGAGGTTTATAACACTGAAGCTTTCTTT.

Only one count was recorded for this clone. The gene calls are TRBV28 and TRBJ2-7; 7 bases align to TRBD1. CDR3 length: 14 residues. The germline V gene has CDR1 MDHEN and CDR2 SYDVKM. V dropped 10 bases and J dropped 6; count of bases not matched to a gene: 15. The DNA of the CDR3 is TGTGCCACCCACGGCAGGGGGTTTCGGGCCGAGCAGTACTTC. It codes for CATHGRGFRAEQYF.

The V and J genes are TRBV11-2 and TRBJ1-4; D remains ambiguous. The CDR3 has 14 residues. V lost 1 base to trimming and J lost 4 bases, with 7 bases between them. The germline CDR1 and CDR2 sequences are SGHAT and FQNNGV. The CDR3 sequence is CASSLGQDNEKLFF. The CDR3 coding sequence is TGTGCCAGCAGCTTAGGGCAGGATAATGAAAAACTGTTTTTT.

The chain joins TRBV28 to TRBJ2-5; D is possibly TRBD2 (5 bases). Germline V gene data show CDR1 as MDHEN and CDR2 as SYDVKM. The CDR3 totals 15 residues. The ends were cut back, 10 bases at V and 7 bases at J, with 25 bases in the middle. In DNA, the CDR3 is TGTGCCACCTCCCCAACCGGAGCGGCTCATGGGACCCAGTACTTC. Translating gives CATSPTGAAHGTQYF. Together with reference TRBV28 and TRBJ2-5, the CDR3 gives the full variable domain: DVKVTQSSRYLVKRTGEKVFLECVQDMDHENMFWYRQDPGLGLRLIYFSYDVKMKEKGDIPEGYSVSREKKERFSLILESASTNQTSMYLCATSPTGAAHGTQYFGPGTRLLVL.

V and J are TRBV2 and TRBJ1-4; D possibly corresponds to TRBD1 (6 bases). This CDR3 is built from 14 residues. Germline V lookup: CDR1 SNHLY, CDR2 FYNNEI. V was trimmed by 6 bases and J by 7 bases, leaving 15 bases between them. The CDR3 DNA reads as TGTGCCAGCAGACCAACAGGGAAGGGTGAAAAACTGTTTTTT. Its translation is CASRPTGKGEKLFF. Complete variable domain (other parts from reference TRBV2 and TRBJ1-4): EPEVTQTPSHQVTQMGQEVILRCVPISNHLYFYWYRQILGQKVEFLVSFYNNEISEKSEIFDDQFSVERPDGSNFTLKIRSTKLEDSAMYFCASRPTGKGEKLFFGSGTQLSVL.

This clone occurred once. The chain joins TRBV7-3 to TRBJ2-5, with 12 bases matching TRBD2. Germline CDR1 is SGHTA and CDR2 is FQGTGA. The CDR3 covers 15 residues. Trimming took 5 bases from V and 5 from J; bases not matched to a gene: 6. The CDR3 loop reads CASSPSGGASETQYF. Here the CDR3 DNA reads TGTGCCAGCAGCCCTAGCGGGGGGGCCAGTGAGACCCAGTACTTC.

V and J are TRBV5-1 and TRBJ2-5; a possible D gene is TRBD1 (6 bases). The CDR3 runs 15 residues. V was clipped by 6 bases and J by 10 bases, with 25 bases between them. The germline CDR1 and CDR2 sequences are SGHRS and YFSETQ. CDR3 bases: TGCGCCAGCACCCCCCGTTTTCGGGGACAAAGGGACCAGTACTTC. It codes for CASTPRFRGQRDQYF.

The V and J genes are TRBV11-2 and TRBJ1-4, with D unresolved. The germline V gene has CDR1 SGHAT and CDR2 FQNNGV. The CDR3 loop spans 15 amino acids. V lost 5 bases, J lost 13 bases, and 23 bases lay in between. The CDR3 DNA reads TGTGCCAGCAGCCAGGTGGCCGGGAGCCCGGAGAGACTGTTTTTT. Its translation: CASSQVAGSPERLFF.

This clone occurred a few times. V usage is TRBV7-3 and J usage is TRBJ1-5, with a possible D match to TRBD1 (6 bases). V lost 2 bases and J lost 0, with 14 bases in between. Germline CDR1 SGHTA, CDR2 FQGTGA. The CDR3 is 17 residues long. The CDR3 bases are TGTGCCAGCAGCTTATTTACCCCAGGGGATAGCAATCAGCCCCAGCATTTT. It specifies CASSLFTPGDSNQPQHF.

This clone has just one count. The V and J genes are TRBV7-2 and TRBJ2-7; 8 bases map to TRBD2. The germline gives CDR1 SGHTA, CDR2 FQGNSA. The CDR3 consists of 15 residues. Trimming removed 3 bases from V and 3 bases from J; junction bases left unmatched: 7. CDR3 coding DNA: TGTGCCAGCAGCTTTTCACTAGCGGTCTACTACGAGCAGTACTTC. This codes for CASSFSLAVYYEQYF.

The chain combines TRBV7-2 with TRBJ1-2; a possible D gene is TRBD1 (5 bases). V was clipped by 1 base and J by 8 bases, with 14 bases between them. Looked up from germline, CDR1 is SGHTA and CDR2 is FQGNSA. The CDR3 extends over 14 amino acids. DNA of the CDR3: TGTGCCAGCAGCTTAGAGGGCAGGGCCTCAGGCTACACCTTC. Translation gives CASSLEGRASGYTF.

The J gene is TRBJ1-5, the V gene TRBV9; 7 bases match TRBD1. With 5 bases clipped from V and 0 bases from J, the junction kept 5 bases outside the gene matches. This CDR3 is built from 15 residues. Germline V CDR1 and CDR2: SGDLS, YYNGEE. The CDR3 bases are TGTGCCAGCAGTCGGACAGGAAATAGCAATCAGCCCCAGCATTTT. Translation: CASSRTGNSNQPQHF.

This chain joins TRBV18 and TRBJ2-7; D may be TRBD1 (7 bases). Trimming removed 6 bases at V and 4 bases at J, with 16 bases between. CDR3 length equals 14 residues. Germline V gene data show CDR1 as KGHSH and CDR2 as LQKENI. Here the CDR3 reads CASSRGTAEYEQYF. In nucleotides, the CDR3 is TGTGCCAGCTCCCGGGGGACAGCCGAATACGAGCAGTACTTC.

This rearrangement joins TRBV4-1 to TRBJ2-2, with TRBD2 matching 8 bases. Germline CDR1 and CDR2: MGHRA and YSYEKL. The V and J ends lost 6 bases and 5 bases, in that order; junction bases with no gene match: 17. CDR3 length: 18 residues. The chain's CDR3 is CASRLSSGAGGGTGELFF. Here the CDR3 DNA reads TGCGCCAGCAGACTCTCTTCTGGGGCGGGAGGTGGTACCGGGGAGCTGTTTTTT.

The rearrangement uses TRBV11-2 and TRBJ1-6; 10 bases align to TRBD1. The CDR3 runs 15 residues. The ends lost 5 bases at V and 9 bases at J; junction bases unmatched: 7. Looked up from germline, CDR1 is SGHAT and CDR2 is FQNNGV. The CDR3 bases are TGTGCCAGCAGCACTCGACAGGGGGCCGGTTCACCCCTCCACTTT. Residues: CASSTRQGAGSPLHF.

V gene TRBV6-5 combines with J gene TRBJ2-7, with 10 bases matching TRBD1. The CDR3 loop spans 15 amino acids. Germline CDR1 is MNHEY and CDR2 is SVGAGI. The trim removed 5 bases at V and 6 bases at J, leaving 10 bases unmatched. The CDR3 is CASSPGTGDRGEQYF. As DNA, the CDR3 is TGTGCCAGCAGTCCCGGGACAGGGGATAGGGGCGAGCAGTACTTC.

The rearrangement joins TRBV10-2 to TRBJ2-3; 13 nucleotides agree with TRBD2. Germline V gene sequence: CDR1 WSHSY, CDR2 SAAADI. The CDR3 spans 15 residues. V shed 6 bases and J 4 bases; nucleotides not matched to a gene: 4. The CDR3 bases are TGCGCCAGCAGGGAACTAGCGGGGGGGCCAGATACGCAGTATTTT. Translating it yields CASRELAGGPDTQYF.

The rearrangement links TRBV5-6 to TRBJ2-3; 9 nucleotides agree with TRBD2. There are 17 residues in the CDR3. Germline V gives CDR1 SGHDT, CDR2 YYEEEE. V trimming: 0 bases; J trimming: 6 bases; junction bases outside the gene matches: 11. CDR3 residues: CASSLAVAGVPPDTQYF. Here the CDR3 DNA reads TGTGCCAGCAGCTTGGCCGTAGCGGGGGTACCTCCGGATACGCAGTATTTT.

V usage is TRBV2 and J usage is TRBJ2-7; TRBD1 matches at 12 bases. Germline V gives CDR1 SNHLY, CDR2 FYNNEI. Trimming took 5 bases from V and 3 from J; bases not matched to a gene: 5. The CDR3 consists of 15 residues. In DNA form, the CDR3 reads TGTGCCAGCAGTCGAGGGACAGGGGGCTTCTACGAGCAGTACTTC. It specifies CASSRGTGGFYEQYF.